This passage covers 13 T cell receptor beta chains from one sample sequenced in a study of CXCR3-negative and CXCR3-positive naive CD8 T cells. All TRB cDNA libraries came from 5' RACE performed with UMI labels. TCRdb re-called the 5' RACE reads, yielding one record per CDR3 amino acid sequence without DNA. Its clone listing holds some 120,000 distinct CDR3 sequences. Study-level findings and limits: The TRB CDR3s that CXCR3-positive naive cells carried were more hydrophobic than those of CXCR3-negative naive cells.

Their target antigens are unknown. Specimen: naive CXCR3+ CD8+ T cells from blood. This sample's subset: CD45RO-CCR7+CD27+CD95- naive CD8+ T cells expressing CXCR3 (TNR3+). These receptors originate from a human donor in good health. Some clones in this sample may be carry-over from other donors' samples.

The chain recombines TRBV9 with TRBJ2-7; the D call of TRBD1 rests on TCRdb alone, since no DNA is present to check it. The germline V gene has CDR1 SGDLS and CDR2 YYNGEE. The CDR3 is made up of 16 amino acids. CDR3 residues: CASSVVGTGYLSEQYF. Complete variable domain (other parts from reference TRBV9 and TRBJ2-7): DSGVTQTPKHLITATGQRVTLRCSPRSGDLSVYWYQQSLDQGLQFLIQYYNGEERAKGNILERFSAQQFPDLHSELNLSSLELGDSALYFCASSVVGTGYLSEQYFGPGTRLTVT.

This chain joins TRBV7-6 and TRBJ1-5. This CDR3 comprises 13 residues. Germline lookup yields CDR1 SGHVS and CDR2 FNYEAQ. The CDR3 is CASSPTGSQPQHF.

This rearrangement joins TRBV20-1 to TRBJ2-5; checking the TCRdb D call of TRBD2 is not possible without DNA. Germline values: CDR1 DFQATT, CDR2 SNEGSKA (reference sequence). The CDR3 sequence is 15 residues long. The CDR3 loop reads CSARDIRGGIETQYF.

This chain links TRBV7-9 with TRBJ1-2. Per germline, CDR1 SEHNR and CDR2 FQNEAQ (reference sequence). This CDR3 spans 14 amino acids. CDR3 amino acids: CASSLVQGHYGYTF.

The chain joins TRBV30 to TRBJ2-1. CDR1 and CDR2 from the germline V gene are GTSNPN and SVGIG (reference sequence). The CDR3 is 12 amino acids. The CDR3 sequence is CAWSLQGNEQFF.

This chain connects TRBV5-6 to TRBJ2-7. Germline CDR1 is SGHDT and CDR2 is YYEEEE. The CDR3 is made up of 14 amino acids. The CDR3 here is CASTIGGFSYEQYF.

The rearrangement uses TRBV13 and TRBJ2-7. The CDR3 is made up of 15 amino acids. From germline, CDR1 is PRHDT and CDR2 FYEKMQ (reference sequence). CDR3: CASSLGAQTDHEQYF. Complete variable domain (other parts from reference TRBV13 and TRBJ2-7): AAGVIQSPRHLIKEKRETATLKCYPIPRHDTVYWYQQGPGQDPQFLISFYEKMQSDKGSIPDRFSAQQFSDYHSELNMSSLELGDSALYFCASSLGAQTDHEQYFGPGTRLTVT.

The V gene is TRBV6-5, the J gene TRBJ1-1. This CDR3 region has 14 residues. Germline V gene sequence: CDR1 MNHEY, CDR2 SVGAGI. CDR3 region: CASRWGEVNTEAFF.

The chain uses TRBV19 and TRBJ1-1. Germline CDR1 reads LNHDA; CDR2 reads SQIVND (reference sequence). This CDR3 has 11 residues. The CDR3 spells CASTTVREAFF.

The chain carries TRBV11-3 and TRBJ1-1. CDR3 length: 12 amino acids. Germline CDR1 and CDR2: SGHNT and YENEEA. The CDR3 protein is CASSPMDTEAFF.

The chain recombines TRBV27 with TRBJ2-3; the D call from TCRdb, TRBD1, cannot be confirmed without DNA. The germline V gene encodes CDR1 MNHEY and CDR2 SMNVEV (reference sequence). This CDR3 has 13 residues. CDR3 sequence: CASRSGISDTQYF.

The chain is built from TRBV4-1 and TRBJ1-2; the D call of TRBD1 rests on TCRdb alone, since no DNA is present to check it. The CDR3 sequence is 13 residues long. Germline CDR1 and CDR2: MGHRA and YSYEKL. CDR3: CASSQFGRVGYTF.

The chain carries TRBV29-1 and TRBJ2-7. Germline assignment: CDR1 SQVTM and CDR2 ANQGSEA. The CDR3 spans 12 residues. The CDR3 loop is CSVLDGPYEQYF.